The clone carrying this T cell receptor (beta chain) occurred a few times. The antigen is not known. The CDR3 extends over 18 amino acids. Germline V lookup: CDR1 SGHAT, CDR2 FQNNGV. The V gene end was trimmed by 1 base and the J gene end by 0 bases; junction bases not matched to a gene: 9. TCRdb itself ran the 5' RACE reads through MiXCR, one entry per CDR3 protein. The sample has about 340,000 distinct CDR3 sequences; roughly 15% are singletons. This entry comes from a study of CD8 T cells in ankylosing spondylitis. The study, taken as a whole, reports: Previous work reported some of these motif variants in the synovial fluid and blood of reactive arthritis.

The chain links TRBV11-2 to TRBJ2-3, with 8 bases fitting TRBD2. The TCR originated in a male donor with ankylosing spondylitis or in good health (not recorded which). Sequenced sample: blood, either unsorted or a sorted T cell fraction (not recorded which). CDR3 in DNA: TGTGCCAGCAGCTTAGGGACTAGCAGCCTCTCTAGCACAGATACGCAGTATTTT. This sequence encodes CASSLGTSSLSSTDTQYF.